This entry is about one T cell receptor beta chain. The sample is drawn from a study of shared T cell receptors in the human thymus. Germline lookup yields CDR1 SQVTM and CDR2 ANQGSEA. J lost 1 base, V lost 6 bases, and 12 bases had no gene match. The CDR3 is 15 amino acids. Generated by immunoSEQ multiplex PCR, the TCRdb table keeps only in-frame clones and is missing some. This table holds under 700,000 clones, around 78% found once. This same sample was also taken into another study, of human thymus T cells.

The genes are TRBV29-1 and TRBJ2-7; 7 bases map to TRBD2. The receptor's source is a boy younger than two with a congenital heart defect. The sequenced sample was thymocytes. The CDR3 reads CSVNKREGGSYEQYF. CDR3 DNA: TGCAGCGTGAATAAAAGGGAGGGCGGTTCCTACGAGCAGTACTTC.